This T cell receptor beta chain originates from a study of T cell responses to AZD1222 COVID-19 vaccine. Sequenced by immunoSEQ multiplex PCR; TCRdb stores in-frame clones only, minus some. Altogether some 120,000 clones are present, roughly 85% being singletons, with the ten largest covering around 19%. With respect to this clone: What it binds is not known.

Points from the study as a whole: Regions 160-218 and 743-854 held dominance among vaccine-associated CD4 TCRs, which spanned spike. Females outnumbered males among donors, who were mostly white British; clonal diversity was possibly underestimated. Baseline seropositives among AZD1222 recipients totaled only 6 or 7. Nearly half of spike-specific TCRs reportedly go after variant regions that carry no mutations.

Sequenced material: peripheral blood, taken on day 0 of MenACWY control vaccination. This TCR came from an adult in good health.

In nucleotides, the CDR3 is TGTGCCAGCAGCGACCAGAACCTGAACACTGAAGCTTTCTTT. Protein sequence: CASSDQNLNTEAFF. J is TRBJ1-1 and V is TRBV7-9; D is ambiguous. The V gene lost 5 bases and the J gene lost 0 bases, with 10 bases spanning the gap. This CDR3 contains 14 residues. Germline values: CDR1 SEHNR, CDR2 FQNEAQ (reference sequence).